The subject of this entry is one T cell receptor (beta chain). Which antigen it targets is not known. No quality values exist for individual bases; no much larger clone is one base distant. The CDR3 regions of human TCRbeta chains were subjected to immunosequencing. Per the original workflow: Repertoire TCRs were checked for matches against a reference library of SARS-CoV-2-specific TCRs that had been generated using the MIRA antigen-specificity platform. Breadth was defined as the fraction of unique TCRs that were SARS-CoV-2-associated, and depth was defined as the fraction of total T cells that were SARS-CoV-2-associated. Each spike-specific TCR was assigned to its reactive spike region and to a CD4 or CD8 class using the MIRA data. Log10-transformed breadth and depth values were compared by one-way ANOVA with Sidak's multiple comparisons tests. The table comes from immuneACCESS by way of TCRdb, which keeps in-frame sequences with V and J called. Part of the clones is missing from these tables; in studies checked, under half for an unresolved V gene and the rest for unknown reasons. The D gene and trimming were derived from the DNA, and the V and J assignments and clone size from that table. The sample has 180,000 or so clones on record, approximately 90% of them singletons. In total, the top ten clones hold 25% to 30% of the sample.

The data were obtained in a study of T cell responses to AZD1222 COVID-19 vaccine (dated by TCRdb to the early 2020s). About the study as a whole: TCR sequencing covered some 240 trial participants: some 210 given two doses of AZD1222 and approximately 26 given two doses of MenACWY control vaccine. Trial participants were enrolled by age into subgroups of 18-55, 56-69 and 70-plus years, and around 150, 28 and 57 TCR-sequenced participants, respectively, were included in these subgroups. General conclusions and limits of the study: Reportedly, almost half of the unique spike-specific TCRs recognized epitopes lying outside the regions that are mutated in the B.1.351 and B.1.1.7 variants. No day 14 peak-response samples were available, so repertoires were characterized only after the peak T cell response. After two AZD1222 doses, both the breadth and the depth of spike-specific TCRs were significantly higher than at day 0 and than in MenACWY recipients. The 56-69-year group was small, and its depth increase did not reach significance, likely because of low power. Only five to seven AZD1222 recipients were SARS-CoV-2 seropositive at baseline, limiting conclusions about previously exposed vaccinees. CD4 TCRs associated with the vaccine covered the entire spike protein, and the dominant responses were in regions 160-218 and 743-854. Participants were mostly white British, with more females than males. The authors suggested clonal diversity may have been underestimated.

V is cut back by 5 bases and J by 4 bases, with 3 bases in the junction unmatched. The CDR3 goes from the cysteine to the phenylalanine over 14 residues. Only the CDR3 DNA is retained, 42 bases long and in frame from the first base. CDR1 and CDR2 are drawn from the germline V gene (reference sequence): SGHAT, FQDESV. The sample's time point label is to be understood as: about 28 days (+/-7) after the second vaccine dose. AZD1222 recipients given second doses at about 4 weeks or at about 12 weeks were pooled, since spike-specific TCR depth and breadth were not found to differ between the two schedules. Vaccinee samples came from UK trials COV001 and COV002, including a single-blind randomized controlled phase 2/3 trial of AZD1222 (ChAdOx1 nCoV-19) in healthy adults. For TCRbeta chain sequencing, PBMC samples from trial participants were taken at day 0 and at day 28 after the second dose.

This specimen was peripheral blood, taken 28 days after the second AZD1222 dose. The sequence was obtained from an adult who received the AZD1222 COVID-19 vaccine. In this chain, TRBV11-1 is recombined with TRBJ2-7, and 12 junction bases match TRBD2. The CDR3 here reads CASSTTSGGYEQYF. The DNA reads TGTGCCAGCAGCACGACTAGCGGGGGTTACGAGCAGTACTTC.